This TCR beta chain was sequenced during a study of shared clonotypes between healthy human individuals. Study as a whole: Donor composition was a couple of women and three men, aged 18 to 49. General study points: Non-shared clonotypes displayed generation probabilities falling below those of clonotypes present in all four donors.

Adult donors, all healthy and HIV-negative, had no recent acute infections or vaccinations. CD45RO+ cells were combined with CCR7-negative CD45RA+ TemRA cells to form CD8 memory. With regard to this clone: Its antigen remains unknown.

Trimming stripped 1 base from V and 3 bases from J, with 7 bases between. CDR1 MGHRA and CDR2 YSYEKL come from the germline V gene. The CDR3 spans 13 residues. Profiled with immunoSEQ multiplex PCR; TCRdb holds only in-frame clones, not every one. Of over 95,000 clones detected, under 70% appear once; the ten largest clones hold approximately 23%. This TCR derives from a woman between 25 and 40 years old in good health. Sample: memory CD8+ T cells sorted from blood. As to subset: CD45RO+ cells pooled with CCR7-negative TemRA cells. This sequence joins TRBV4-1 and TRBJ2-7; D call uncertain. The CDR3 DNA reads TGCGCCAGCAGCCAAGCGGTCGGCTACGAGCAGTACTTC. It translates to CASSQAVGYEQYF.